This entry describes one T cell receptor beta chain. Sequenced by immunoSEQ multiplex PCR; TCRdb stores in-frame clones only, minus some. The sample has about 48,000 clones, around 84% seen once. The source of the sample is a study of blood T cell repertoires in COVID-19. Study-wide context: The samples span acute and convalescent COVID-19 from the United States, Italy and Spain.

With 6 bases removed from V and 3 bases from J, the gap between germline ends came to 15 bases. Per the germline V gene, CDR1 is SGHRS and CDR2 is YFSETQ. This CDR3 has 14 residues. The sample comprised peripheral blood. The V gene is TRBV5-1, the J gene TRBJ1-1, with D perhaps matching TRBD1 (5 bases). The sequence was collected from a woman of 80 years or more with COVID-19, enrolled during active disease. The CDR3 loop reads CASTLGGTDTEAFF. CDR3 DNA sequence: TGCGCCAGCACCCTGGGGGGGACGGACACTGAAGCTTTCTTT.